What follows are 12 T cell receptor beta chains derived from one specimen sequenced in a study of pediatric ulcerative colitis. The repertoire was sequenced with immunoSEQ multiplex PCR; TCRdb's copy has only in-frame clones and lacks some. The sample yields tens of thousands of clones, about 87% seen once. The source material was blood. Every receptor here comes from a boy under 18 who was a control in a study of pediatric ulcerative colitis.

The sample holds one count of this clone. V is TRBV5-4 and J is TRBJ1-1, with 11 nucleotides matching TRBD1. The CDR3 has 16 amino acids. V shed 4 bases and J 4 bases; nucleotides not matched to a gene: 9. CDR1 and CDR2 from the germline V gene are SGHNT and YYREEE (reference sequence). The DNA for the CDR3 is TGTGCCAGCAGCCCCGGGACAGGGGGAAAGTTCACTGAAGCTTTCTTT. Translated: CASSPGTGGKFTEAFF.

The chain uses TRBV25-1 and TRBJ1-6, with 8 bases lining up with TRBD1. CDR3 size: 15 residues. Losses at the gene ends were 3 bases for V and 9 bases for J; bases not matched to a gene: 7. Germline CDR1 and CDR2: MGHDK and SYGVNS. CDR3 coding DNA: TGTGCCAGCAGTGATCAGGGGGCCGCGAGTTCACCCCTCCACTTT. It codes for CASSDQGAASSPLHF. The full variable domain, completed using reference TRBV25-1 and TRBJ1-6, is EADIYQTPRYLVIGTGKKITLECSQTMGHDKMYWYQQDPGMELHLIHYSYGVNSTEKGDLSSESTVSRIRTEHFPLTLESARPSHTSQYLCASSDQGAASSPLHFGNGTRLTVT.

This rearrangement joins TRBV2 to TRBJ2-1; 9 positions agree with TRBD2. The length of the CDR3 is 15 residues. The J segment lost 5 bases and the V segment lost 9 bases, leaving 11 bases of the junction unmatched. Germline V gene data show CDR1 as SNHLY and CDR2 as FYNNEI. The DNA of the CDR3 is TGTGCCAGGGGGAAGACTAGCGGTGGAGACAATGAGCAGTTCTTC. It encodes CARGKTSGGDNEQFF.

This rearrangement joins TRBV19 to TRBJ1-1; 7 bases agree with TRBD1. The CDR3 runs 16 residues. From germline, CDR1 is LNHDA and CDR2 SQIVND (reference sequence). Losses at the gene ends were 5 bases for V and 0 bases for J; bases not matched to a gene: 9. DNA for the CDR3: TGTGCCAGTAGTCCATATCCGGGACAGATGAACACTGAAGCTTTCTTT. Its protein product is CASSPYPGQMNTEAFF.

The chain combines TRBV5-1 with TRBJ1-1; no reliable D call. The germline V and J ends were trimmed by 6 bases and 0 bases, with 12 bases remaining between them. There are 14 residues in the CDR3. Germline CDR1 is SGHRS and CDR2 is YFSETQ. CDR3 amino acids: CASTLQNMNTEAFF. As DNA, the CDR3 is TGCGCCAGCACACTCCAGAACATGAACACTGAAGCTTTCTTT.

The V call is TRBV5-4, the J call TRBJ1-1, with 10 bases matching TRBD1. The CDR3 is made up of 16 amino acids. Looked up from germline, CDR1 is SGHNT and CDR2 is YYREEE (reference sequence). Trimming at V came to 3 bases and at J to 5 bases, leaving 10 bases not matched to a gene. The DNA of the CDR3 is TGTGCCAGCAGCTCAGGACCCGGGACAGGGGTAACTGAAGCTTTCTTT. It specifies CASSSGPGTGVTEAFF. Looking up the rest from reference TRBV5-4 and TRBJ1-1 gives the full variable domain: ETGVTQSPTHLIKTRGQQVTLRCSSQSGHNTVSWYQQALGQGPQFIFQYYREEENGRGNFPPRFSGLQFPNYSSELNVNALELDDSALYLCASSSGPGTGVTEAFFGQGTRLTVV.

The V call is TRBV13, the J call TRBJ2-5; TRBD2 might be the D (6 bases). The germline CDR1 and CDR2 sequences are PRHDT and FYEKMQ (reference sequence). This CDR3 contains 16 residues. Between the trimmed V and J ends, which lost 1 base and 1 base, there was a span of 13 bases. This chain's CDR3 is CASSLDPQGLQETQYF. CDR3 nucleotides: TGTGCCAGCAGCTTAGATCCGCAGGGACTCCAAGAGACCCAGTACTTC.

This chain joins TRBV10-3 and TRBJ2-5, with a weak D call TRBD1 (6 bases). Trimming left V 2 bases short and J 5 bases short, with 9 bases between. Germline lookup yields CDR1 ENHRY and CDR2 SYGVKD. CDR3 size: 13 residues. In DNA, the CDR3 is TGTGCCATCAGTGAGAACAGGGATGAGACCCAGTACTTC. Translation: CAISENRDETQYF.

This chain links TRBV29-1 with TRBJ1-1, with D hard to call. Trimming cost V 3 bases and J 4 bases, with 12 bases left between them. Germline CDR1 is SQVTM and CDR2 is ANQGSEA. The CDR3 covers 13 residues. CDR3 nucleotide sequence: TGCAGCGTTGAGCCTGTGGGAGGCACTGAAGCTTTCTTT. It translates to CSVEPVGGTEAFF. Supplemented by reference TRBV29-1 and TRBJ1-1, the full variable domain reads SAVISQKPSRDICQRGTSLTIQCQVDSQVTMMFWYRQQPGQSLTLIATANQGSEATYESGFVIDKFPISRPNLTFSTLTVSNMSPEDSSIYLCSVEPVGGTEAFFGQGTRLTVV.

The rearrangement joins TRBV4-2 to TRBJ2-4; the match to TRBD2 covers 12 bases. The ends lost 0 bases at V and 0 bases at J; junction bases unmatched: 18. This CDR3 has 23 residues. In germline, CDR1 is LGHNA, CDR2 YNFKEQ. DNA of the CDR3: TGTGCCAGCAGCCAAGAAGGCAGCCTTAAGACTAGCGGGAGTCATCTAGCCAAAAACATTCAGTACTTC. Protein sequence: CASSQEGSLKTSGSHLAKNIQYF.

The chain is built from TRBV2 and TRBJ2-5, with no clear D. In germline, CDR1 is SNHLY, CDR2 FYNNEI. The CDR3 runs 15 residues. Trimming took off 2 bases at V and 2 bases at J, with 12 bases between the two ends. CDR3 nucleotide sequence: TGTGCCAGCAGTGAATTAGGGCTCGTACAAGAGACCCAGTACTTC. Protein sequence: CASSELGLVQETQYF.

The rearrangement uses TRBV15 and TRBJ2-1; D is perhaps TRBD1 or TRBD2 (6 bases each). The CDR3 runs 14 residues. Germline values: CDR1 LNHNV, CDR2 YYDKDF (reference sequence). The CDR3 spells CATRSGGRYNEQFF. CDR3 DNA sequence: TGTGCTACTAGATCCGGGGGCCGCTACAATGAGCAGTTCTTC.